The 20 T cell receptor beta chains below were found in one sample sequenced in a study of blood T cell repertoires in COVID-19. Measured with immunoSEQ multiplex PCR; TCRdb has only the in-frame clones, and not every one. The repertoire holds about 210,000 clones, roughly 85% seen once, with about 2.5% in the top ten. The sequenced material came from peripheral blood. Receptors were obtained from a woman in her sixties or seventies with COVID-19, enrolled during active disease.

The chain recombines TRBV27 with TRBJ2-1; 9 bases fit TRBD1. This CDR3 has 16 amino acids. After removal of 4 bases from V and 8 bases from J, the junction contained 12 bases not matched to a gene. The germline gives CDR1 MNHEY, CDR2 SMNVEV (reference sequence). The CDR3 bases are TGTGCCAGCAGTTCCCTACCGGGACAGGGACCTTATGAGCAGTTCTTC. Its translation: CASSSLPGQGPYEQFF.

The chain recombines TRBV6-6 with TRBJ1-3, with D possibly being TRBD1 (5 bases). CDR3 length equals 16 residues. From germline, CDR1 is MNHNY and CDR2 SVGAGI (reference sequence). V dropped 0 bases and J dropped 4 bases, with 13 bases sitting between them. DNA for the CDR3: TGTGCCAGCAGTTACTCGTGGGGGACTGAGGGAAACACCATATATTTT. The encoded protein is CASSYSWGTEGNTIYF.

This chain uses TRBV23-1 with TRBJ2-7; a possible D gene is TRBD1 (5 bases). TRBV23-1 is an ORF, and what it does is uncertain. CDR3 length equals 15 residues. Trimming removed 7 bases at V and 5 bases at J, with 21 bases between. Here the CDR3 reads CASMTSRTSVHEQYF. The CDR3 coding sequence is TGCGCCAGCATGACTTCCAGGACAAGTGTTCACGAGCAGTACTTC.

The CDR3 DNA sequence: TGTGCCAGCAGACGTTCAGGGACATCAAATTATGGCTACACCTTC. As protein: CASRRSGTSNYGYTF. The gene calls are TRBV6-5 and TRBJ1-2, with D maybe TRBD1 (6 bases). Per germline, CDR1 MNHEY and CDR2 SVGAGI. Deletions cut 6 bases from V and 5 bases from J, with 19 bases between. The length of the CDR3 is 15 residues.

This clone was picked up a small number of times. The J gene is TRBJ2-7, the V gene TRBV5-5; TRBD2 is a possible D gene (5 bases). This CDR3 is 12 amino acids long. Germline values: CDR1 SGHKS, CDR2 YYEKEE (reference sequence). The V end was cut by 4 bases, the J end by 4 bases, with 9 bases between. Written as DNA, the CDR3 is TGTGCCAGCAGCCAGGACTTATACGAGCAGTACTTC. Its protein product is CASSQDLYEQYF. Variable domain in full (rest from reference TRBV5-5 and TRBJ2-7): DAGVTQSPTHLIKTRGQQVTLRCSPISGHKSVSWYQQVLGQGPQFIFQYYEKEERGRGNFPDRFSARQFPNYSSELNVNALLLGDSALYLCASSQDLYEQYFGPGTRLTVT.

The rearrangement joins TRBV28 to TRBJ2-3; the match to TRBD2 covers 7 bases. This CDR3 has 13 residues. Germline lookup yields CDR1 MDHEN and CDR2 SYDVKM. V shed 7 bases and J 6 bases; nucleotides not matched to a gene: 7. The CDR3 DNA reads TGTGCCAGCACCCCGCGGGGGTACGATACGCAGTATTTT. Protein product: CASTPRGYDTQYF.

The chain couples TRBV24-1 to TRBJ2-7, with D maybe TRBD1 (5 bases). The CDR3 is made up of 13 amino acids. Germline V gene lookup returns CDR1 KGHDR and CDR2 SFDVKD. The germline V and J ends were trimmed by 3 bases and 7 bases, with 12 bases remaining between them. The CDR3: CATSDERGWEQYF. For the CDR3, the DNA is TGTGCCACCAGTGATGAAAGGGGATGGGAGCAGTACTTC.

The count of this clone is one. This chain joins TRBV4-1 and TRBJ1-1, with a possible D match to TRBD1 (5 bases). Per germline, CDR1 MGHRA and CDR2 YSYEKL. The V and J ends lost 2 bases and 5 bases respectively, with 15 bases between them. The CDR3 has 15 residues. CDR3 loop: CASSQQGLPGTEAFF. DNA for the CDR3: TGCGCCAGCAGCCAACAGGGACTCCCTGGTACTGAAGCTTTCTTT.

This sequence joins TRBV11-3 and TRBJ1-2; D perhaps matches TRBD1 (5 bases). This CDR3 comprises 14 residues. Germline V gene lookup returns CDR1 SGHNT and CDR2 YENEEA. V was shortened by 5 bases and J by 0 bases, with 10 bases between the two germline ends. The CDR3 coding sequence is TGTGCCAGCAGCGACGGACACACTAACTATGGCTACACCTTC. Protein: CASSDGHTNYGYTF. The full variable domain, completed using reference TRBV11-3 and TRBJ1-2, is EAGVVQSPRYKIIEKKQPVAFWCNPISGHNTLYWYLQNLGQGPELLIRYENEEAVDDSQLPKDRFSAERLKGVDSTLKIQPAELGDSAVYLCASSDGHTNYGYTFGSGTRLTVV.

This clone has a handful of counts. V usage is TRBV3-1 (or the pseudogene TRBV3-2) and J usage is TRBJ1-6; D is unclear. Trimming took off 0 bases at V and 9 bases at J, with 6 bases between the two ends. The CDR3 runs 13 residues. Germline V lookup: CDR1 LGHDT, CDR2 YNNKEL (reference sequence). The CDR3, as DNA: TGTGCCAGCAGCCAAGATGAGTTTTCACCCCTCCACTTT. Its protein is CASSQDEFSPLHF.

The chain employs TRBV9 and TRBJ1-6; 9 nucleotides agree with TRBD1. V was clipped by 5 bases and J by 10 bases; unmatched bases: 16. Germline V gene data show CDR1 as SGDLS and CDR2 as YYNGEE. The length of the CDR3 is 17 residues. The CDR3 DNA follows: TGTGCCAGCAGTGCCGGCCCCAGGGGACAGGGAGGATCACCCCTCCACTTT. Amino acid sequence: CASSAGPRGQGGSPLHF.

This clone appeared a few times. The gene calls are TRBV7-9 and TRBJ1-2; possibly TRBD1 for D (5 bases). CDR3 size: 15 residues. Germline CDR1 reads SEHNR; CDR2 reads FQNEAQ (reference sequence). V was shortened by 5 bases and J by 5 bases, with 18 bases between the two germline ends. The CDR3, as DNA: TGTGCCAGCAGCGGATCTAGGACAAATTCATATGGCTACACCTTC. This codes for CASSGSRTNSYGYTF.

The genes are TRBV25-1 and TRBJ2-7, with D maybe TRBD1 (6 bases). Germline V gives CDR1 MGHDK, CDR2 SYGVNS. The CDR3 has 14 residues. The germline V and J ends were trimmed by 6 bases and 3 bases, with 15 bases remaining between them. CDR3 amino acids: CASRPGHGDYEQYF. Written as DNA, the CDR3 is TGTGCCAGCAGGCCGGGACACGGGGACTACGAGCAGTACTTC.

The V gene is TRBV19, the J gene TRBJ1-6; tentative D call: TRBD1 (5 bases). The V end lost 5 bases, the J end lost 4 bases, and 15 bases lay between the germline ends. This CDR3 contains 16 residues. Germline loops: CDR1 LNHDA, CDR2 SQIVND (reference sequence). This CDR3 reads CASSPVAGRYNSPLHF. As DNA, the CDR3 is TGTGCCAGTAGTCCAGTTGCGGGGCGTTATAATTCACCCCTCCACTTT.

The chain recombines TRBV19 with TRBJ1-4; tentatively, D is TRBD1 (5 bases). Germline assignment: CDR1 LNHDA and CDR2 SQIVND (reference sequence). The germline V and J ends were trimmed by 3 bases and 7 bases, with 9 bases remaining between them. CDR3 size: 13 residues. CDR3 amino acids: CASSIGGIEKLFF. The DNA of the CDR3 is TGTGCCAGTAGTATTGGGGGGATTGAAAAACTGTTTTTT.

This clone is medium-sized by share. This rearrangement joins TRBV2 to TRBJ1-6; tentatively, D is TRBD1 (5 bases). The CDR3 totals 14 residues. V was clipped by 2 bases and J by 10 bases, with 12 bases between them. The germline V gene encodes CDR1 SNHLY and CDR2 FYNNEI. The CDR3: CASSETNKGSPLHF. The CDR3 nucleotides read TGTGCCAGCAGTGAAACTAACAAGGGGTCACCCCTCCACTTT.

The chain combines TRBV19 with TRBJ1-6; TRBD1 aligns across 7 bases. After removal of 3 bases from V and 10 bases from J, the junction contained 9 bases not matched to a gene. In germline, CDR1 is LNHDA, CDR2 SQIVND (reference sequence). This CDR3 is built from 15 residues. CDR3 sequence: CASSILVPGQSPLHF. As DNA, the CDR3 is TGTGCCAGTAGTATCCTTGTGCCGGGACAGTCACCCCTCCACTTT. Full variable domain (rest looked up from reference TRBV19 and TRBJ1-6): DGGITQSPKYLFRKEGQNVTLSCEQNLNHDAMYWYRQDPGQGLRLIYYSQIVNDFQKGDIAEGYSVSREKKESFPLTVTSAQKNPTAFYLCASSILVPGQSPLHFGNGTRLTVT.

The rearrangement joins TRBV7-2 to TRBJ1-5; D unclear. Trimming pared 2 bases from V and 7 bases from J, leaving 21 bases between. Germline-derived CDR1 and CDR2 are SGHTA and FQGNSA. The CDR3 length is 17 residues. The CDR3 DNA is TGTGCCAGCAGCTTAATGGTGACGACGGATTTTAGCCAGCCCCAGCATTTT. It yields the protein CASSLMVTTDFSQPQHF.

The V call is TRBV4-3, the J call TRBJ1-2; perhaps TRBD1 as D (6 bases). Trimming cost V 5 bases and J 0 bases, with 10 bases left between them. This CDR3 has 14 residues. CDR1 and CDR2 from the germline V gene are LGHNA and YSLEER. CDR3 residues: CASSSHRANYGYTF. The CDR3 nucleotides read TGCGCCAGCAGCTCCCACAGGGCTAACTATGGCTACACCTTC.

The chain joins TRBV18 to TRBJ2-7; TRBD1 agrees at 8 bases. The CDR3 sequence is 20 residues long. Germline CDR1 reads KGHSH; CDR2 reads LQKENI. Trimming removed 0 bases from V and 0 bases from J; junction bases left unmatched: 16. CDR3 bases: TGTGCCAGCTCACCACCCGGGACAGGTGCACCTCTGACCTACTCCTACGAGCAGTACTTC. Translation gives CASSPPGTGAPLTYSYEQYF. Full variable domain (outside the CDR3, taken from reference TRBV18 and TRBJ2-7): NAGVMQNPRHLVRRRGQEARLRCSPMKGHSHVYWYRQLPEEGLKFMVYLQKENIIDESGMPKERFSAEFPKEGPSILRIQQVVRGDSAAYFCASSPPGTGAPLTYSYEQYFGPGTRLTVT.